What follows are 32 T cell receptor beta chains derived from one specimen sequenced in a study of regulatory T cells in long-lasting Graves disease. Time point noted: persistent/refractory GD, antithyroid drugs over 5 years with positive TRAb. From RNA extracted from PBMCs, the TCR library was made. Researchers made TCR beta libraries by using iRepertoire HTBI primers and running Arm-PCR on CDR3 regions. A single record per CDR3 protein comes from TCRdb applying MiXCR to the multiplex PCR reads. Among roughly 300,000 distinct CDR3 sequences, 20% were seen once, and the ten largest hold 29%. The sample was peripheral blood mononuclear cells (PBMCs), taken when the disease was refractory, from a patient treated with antithyroid drugs. These receptors came from a female donor with Graves disease.

The V gene is TRBV6-5, the J gene TRBJ2-7, with D possibly being TRBD2 (6 bases). Germline CDR1 reads MNHEY; CDR2 reads SVGAGI. The V end was cut by 0 bases, the J end by 4 bases, with 19 bases between. This CDR3 contains 17 residues. The CDR3 region is CASSYSVLSGRRYEQYF. As DNA, the CDR3 is TGTGCCAGCAGTTACTCGGTATTGTCAGGGAGGCGGTACGAGCAGTACTTC.

This chain links TRBV6-5 with TRBJ2-7, with TRBD2 as a possible D gene (6 bases). CDR1 and CDR2 from the germline V gene are MNHEY and SVGAGI. V was cut by 1 base and J by 2 bases, with 6 bases left in between. This CDR3 is built from 13 residues. In DNA, the CDR3 is TGTGCCAGCAGTTACTGGAGGGCCTACGAGCAGTACTTC. This codes for CASSYWRAYEQYF.

The genes are TRBV20-1 and TRBJ2-7, with TRBD2 identical over 14 bases. This CDR3 contains 19 residues. V lost 0 bases to trimming and J lost 2 bases; unmatched junction nucleotides: 12. The germline gives CDR1 DFQATT, CDR2 SNEGSKA (reference sequence). The CDR3 bases are TGCAGTGCTAGAGAGAGGGGGTGGACTAGCGGGAGGCTACCCTACGAGCAGTACTTC. The encoded protein is CSARERGWTSGRLPYEQYF.

As DNA, the CDR3 is TGTGCCAGTAAGCCCAGGGTCGCCGGGGAGCTGTTTTTT. It yields the protein CASKPRVAGELFF. V and J are TRBV19 and TRBJ2-2; tentatively, D is TRBD1 (5 bases). Germline-derived CDR1 and CDR2 are LNHDA and SQIVND (reference sequence). Deletions cut 7 bases from V and 6 bases from J, with 12 bases between. This CDR3 is built from 13 residues.

The sample holds many counts of this clonotype. This chain joins TRBV27 and TRBJ1-1, with TRBD1 matching 9 bases. This CDR3 has 14 amino acids. The V and J ends lost 4 bases and 7 bases, in that order; junction bases with no gene match: 7. Germline CDR1 reads MNHEY; CDR2 reads SMNVEV (reference sequence). CDR3 region: CASSWGQGWSEAFF. The CDR3 region has the DNA TGTGCCAGCAGTTGGGGACAGGGTTGGAGTGAAGCTTTCTTT.

Comment on this clonotype: Just one base apart from a much larger clone, this may be a read error. The genes are TRBV11-3 and TRBJ1-1; D is uncertain. CDR1 SGHNT and CDR2 YENEEA come from the germline V gene. The CDR3 sequence is 13 residues long. V was cut by 7 bases and J by 4 bases, with 13 bases left in between. CDR3 nucleotides: TGTGCCAGCAACTGGGGTCTTAGCACTGAAGCTTTCTTT. It encodes CASNWGLSTEAFF. Looking up the rest from reference TRBV11-3 and TRBJ1-1 gives the full variable domain: EAGVVQSPRYKIIEKKQPVAFWCNPISGHNTLYWYLQNLGQGPELLIRYENEEAVDDSQLPKDRFSAERLKGVDSTLKIQPAELGDSAVYLCASNWGLSTEAFFGQGTRLTVV.

This sequence joins TRBV19 and TRBJ1-5, with TRBD1 matching 8 bases. Per the germline V gene, CDR1 is LNHDA and CDR2 is SQIVND (reference sequence). V dropped 7 bases and J dropped 1; count of bases not matched to a gene: 6. The CDR3 contains 15 residues. The CDR3 DNA reads as TGTGCCAGTATAGGACAGGGACGGAGCAATCAGCCCCAGCATTTT. Translating it yields CASIGQGRSNQPQHF.

This clonotype was counted ten times or more. This rearrangement joins TRBV27 to TRBJ1-5; a weak D match, TRBD1 (5 bases). The CDR3 is made up of 15 amino acids. The germline V gene encodes CDR1 MNHEY and CDR2 SMNVEV (reference sequence). Trimming took off 7 bases at V and 2 bases at J, with 15 bases between the two ends. CDR3 DNA sequence: TGTGCCAGCATTCACAAGGGGTTGCGCAATCAGCCCCAGCATTTT. Translating it yields CASIHKGLRNQPQHF.

This clonotype showed up many times. The chain couples TRBV6-5 to TRBJ2-7; the D gene is possibly TRBD1 (6 bases). This CDR3 is built from 14 residues. Trimming removed 2 bases from V and 0 bases from J, with 8 bases in between. The germline V gene has CDR1 MNHEY and CDR2 SVGAGI. The CDR3 loop reads CASSYAQGSYEQYF. The CDR3 DNA reads TGTGCCAGCAGTTACGCACAGGGCTCCTACGAGCAGTACTTC.

This clonotype was seen a single time. V usage is TRBV19 and J usage is TRBJ1-5; 8 bases line up with TRBD1. The V gene's germline CDR1 is LNHDA and CDR2 SQIVND (reference sequence). V shed 7 bases, J shed 3 bases, and the junction held 8 bases outside the gene matches. The CDR3 is 15 residues long. The CDR3 reads CASKLQGASNQPQHF. DNA for the CDR3: TGTGCCAGTAAACTCCAGGGGGCGTCCAATCAGCCCCAGCATTTT.

A word on this clonotype: Compared with germline, one end of the junction differs, possibly owing to a read error. The J gene is TRBJ2-7, the V gene TRBV3-1, with 9 bases that match TRBD2. Germline V gene lookup returns CDR1 LGHDT and CDR2 YNNKEL (reference sequence). The CDR3 runs to 15 residues. This chain's CDR3 is CASSQDIAGEREQYF. CDR3 DNA sequence: TGTGCCAGCAGTCAAGACATAGCGGGGGAGAGGGAGCAGTACTTC.

In this sample, this clonotype turned up many times. The chain couples TRBV11-2 to TRBJ2-7; D ambiguous. The CDR3 loop spans 13 amino acids. The germline CDR1 and CDR2 sequences are SGHAT and FQNNGV. The V and J ends lost 2 bases and 1 base respectively, with 6 bases between them. The CDR3 protein is CASSLRESYEQYF. The CDR3 nucleotides are TGTGCCAGCAGCTTACGCGAATCCTACGAGCAGTACTTC.

Comments on this clonotype: A much larger clone differs from this one at a single base, so this may be a read error. The CDR3 loop is CASSYSRRGSSHGYTF. The CDR3 coding sequence is TGTGCCAGCAGTTACTCGAGGAGGGGGTCGAGCCATGGCTACACCTTC. The chain joins TRBV6-6 to TRBJ1-2; D is perhaps TRBD1 (6 bases). Trimming pared 0 bases from V and 6 bases from J, leaving 17 bases between. Germline CDR1 MNHNY, CDR2 SVGAGI (reference sequence). This CDR3 region has 16 residues.

The chain carries TRBV3-1 and TRBJ1-5, with D tentatively TRBD1 (5 bases). The germline CDR1 and CDR2 sequences are LGHDT and YNNKEL (reference sequence). The CDR3 spans 14 residues. V gave up 4 bases and J gave up 2 bases, with 9 bases separating them. The CDR3 DNA reads as TGTGCCAGCAGCCCCAGGGCGGGCAATCAGCCCCAGCATTTT. This translates into CASSPRAGNQPQHF.

This clonotype was observed a few times. The chain links TRBV7-9 to TRBJ2-7, with D perhaps matching TRBD1 or TRBD2 (5 bases each). V shed 1 base and J shed 5 bases, with 24 bases lying between them. Germline V lookup: CDR1 SEHNR, CDR2 FQNEAQ (reference sequence). CDR3 size: 18 residues. The CDR3 coding sequence is TGTGCCAGCAGCTTAGGTCTTTCGGGAATATTCCGCAGGGACGAGCAGTACTTC. The encoded protein is CASSLGLSGIFRRDEQYF. Filled out from reference TRBV7-9 and TRBJ2-7, the complete variable domain reads DTGVSQNPRHKITKRGQNVTFRCDPISEHNRLYWYRQTLGQGPEFLTYFQNEAQLEKSRLLSDRFSAERPKGSFSTLEIQRTEQGDSAMYLCASSLGLSGIFRRDEQYFGPGTRLTVT.

This clonotype was counted many times. Sequence at one end of the junction differs from germline and may be a read error. CDR3 sequence (DNA): TGTGCCAGCAGTGACTCGGGAGCTAACTATGGCTACACCTTC. It encodes CASSDSGANYGYTF. V usage is TRBV6-2 or TRBV6-3 and J usage is TRBJ1-2; no definite D call. The germline V gene has CDR1 MNHEY and CDR2 SVGEGT. The CDR3 sequence is 14 residues long.

This clonotype was observed a single time. The chain joins TRBV10-1 to TRBJ1-5; maybe TRBD1 (5 bases). Trimming left V 6 bases short and J 2 bases short, with 11 bases between. CDR1 and CDR2 (germline): WNHNN, SYGVQD (reference sequence). This CDR3 has 14 amino acids. The CDR3 sequence is CASRAGLGNQPQHF. The CDR3 region has the DNA TGCGCCAGCAGAGCAGGGCTGGGCAATCAGCCCCAGCATTTT.

The table lists this clonotype with many counts. As the CDR3 is not closed by the conserved phenylalanine or tryptophan, this likely results from a read error. The V gene is TRBV28, the J gene TRBJ1-2; no clear D. Trimming cost V 7 bases and J 5 bases, with 14 bases left between them. Germline CDR1 is MDHEN and CDR2 is SYDVKM. The CDR3 is 13 residues long. CDR3 coding DNA: TGTGCCAGCACTTCTAAGCGGCGGTATGGCTACACCCTC. Its protein product is CASTSKRRYGYTL.

Many counts were recorded for this clonotype. V and J are TRBV4-2 and TRBJ2-5; D is uncertain. Germline V gene lookup returns CDR1 LGHNA and CDR2 YNFKEQ. Between the trimmed V and J ends, which lost 1 base and 3 bases, there was a span of 6 bases. The CDR3 sequence is 13 residues long. CDR3 nucleotides: TGTGCCAGCAGCCAAGTGGTGGAAGAGACCCAGTACTTC. This codes for CASSQVVEETQYF.

The chain employs TRBV6-1 and TRBJ2-2; the D is unclear. The germline V and J ends were trimmed by 7 bases and 3 bases, with 9 bases remaining between them. The CDR3 is made up of 13 amino acids. Germline V gene data show CDR1 as MNHNS and CDR2 as SASEGT. This chain's CDR3 is CASTLTDTGELFF. The DNA for the CDR3 is TGTGCCAGCACGCTGACGGACACCGGGGAGCTGTTTTTT.

The genes are TRBV18 and TRBJ2-3; D is unresolved. Germline lookup yields CDR1 KGHSH and CDR2 LQKENI. The CDR3 has 13 residues. Trimming took 1 base from V and 5 from J, leaving 7 bases between them. The CDR3 region is CASSPRSGDTQYF. CDR3 nucleotides: TGTGCCAGCTCACCACGGTCCGGAGATACGCAGTATTTT.

V is TRBV6-1 and J is TRBJ1-1; D is ambiguous. CDR1 and CDR2 (germline): MNHNS, SASEGT. The CDR3 sequence is 12 residues long. The germline V and J ends were trimmed by 6 bases and 7 bases, with 12 bases remaining between them. CDR3 coding DNA: TGTGCCAGCAGCCCCCCAGCGAGTGAAGCTTTCTTT. It is translated as CASSPPASEAFF.

This clonotype occurred many times. The chain uses TRBV6-1 and TRBJ2-2; no clear D. This CDR3 is 14 amino acids long. V was trimmed by 7 bases and J by 1 base, leaving 10 bases between them. Germline CDR1 and CDR2: MNHNS and SASEGT. For the CDR3, the DNA is TGTGCCAGCAAACCGGACGGGAACACCGGGGAGCTGTTTTTT. Residues: CASKPDGNTGELFF.

This clonotype was counted a few times. The V call is TRBV19, the J call TRBJ1-1; D possibly corresponds to TRBD1 (5 bases). CDR1 and CDR2 (germline): LNHDA, SQIVND (reference sequence). V lost 6 bases, J lost 6 bases, and 14 bases lay in between. The CDR3 spans 13 residues. The CDR3 coding sequence is TGTGCCAGTAGAAAGCGAGGGGTCGCTGAAGCTTTCTTT. Translating gives CASRKRGVAEAFF.

The J gene is TRBJ2-7, the V gene TRBV7-2; either TRBD1 or TRBD2 may supply D (6 bases each). V lost 1 base, J lost 3 bases, and 10 bases lay in between. Germline CDR1 reads SGHTA; CDR2 reads FQGNSA. CDR3 length: 14 residues. CDR3 region: CASSLDRGLYEQYF. The CDR3 DNA reads as TGTGCCAGCAGCTTAGACCGGGGGCTCTACGAGCAGTACTTC.

The chain is built from TRBV10-3 and TRBJ2-7, with 12 bases fitting TRBD2. This CDR3 comprises 17 residues. Trimming at V came to 6 bases and at J to 0 bases, leaving 9 bases not matched to a gene. Germline V gene lookup returns CDR1 ENHRY and CDR2 SYGVKD. CDR3 bases: TGTGCCATCAGCGGGACTATACTAGCGGGAGGCTCCTACGAGCAGTACTTC. Its protein product is CAISGTILAGGSYEQYF.

Note on this clonotype: This may be a read error, as it is one base from a much larger clone. This chain links TRBV30 with TRBJ1-2; D is possibly TRBD1 (5 bases). CDR3 length: 16 amino acids. CDR1 GTSNPN and CDR2 SVGIG come from the germline V gene (reference sequence). The CDR3 loop reads CAWSAGQARANYGHTF. CDR3 nucleotides: TGTGCCTGGAGTGCAGGGCAGGCGCGAGCTAACTATGGCCACACCTTC.

The table lists this clonotype with a few counts. The chain couples TRBV14 to TRBJ2-5; weak D call: TRBD1 (6 bases). The V gene's germline CDR1 is SGHDN and CDR2 FVKESK. The CDR3 totals 14 residues. V was cut by 3 bases and J by 10 bases, with 18 bases left in between. The CDR3 bases are TGTGCCAGCAGCCAGTTCCAGGGGCCAGGGAGCCAGTACTTC. This gives the protein CASSQFQGPGSQYF.

In its sample, this clonotype was seen many times. A read error may account for a junction end that differs from germline. CDR3 bases: TGTGCCAGCGGCCACCAACAGACCCAGTACTTC. This gives the protein CASGHQQTQYF. This sequence joins TRBV6-1 and TRBJ2-5; no reliable D call. CDR1 is MNHNS and CDR2 is SASEGT in the germline V gene. The CDR3 has 11 residues.

This clonotype has a count of ten or more. The rearrangement joins TRBV30 to TRBJ1-4, with TRBD1 as a possible D gene (6 bases). Germline CDR1 GTSNPN, CDR2 SVGIG (reference sequence). The V gene lost 1 base and the J gene lost 6 bases, with 18 bases spanning the gap. This CDR3 is built from 16 residues. The CDR3 loop is CAWSALPGGGDEKLFF. In DNA form, the CDR3 reads TGTGCCTGGAGTGCCCTGCCGGGAGGGGGGGATGAAAAACTGTTTTTT. The entire variable domain, with the rest obtained from reference TRBV30 and TRBJ1-4, is as follows: SQTIHQWPATLVQPVGSPLSLECTVEGTSNPNLYWYRQAAGRGLQLLFYSVGIGQISSEVPQNLSASRPQDRQFILSSKKLLLSDSGFYLCAWSALPGGGDEKLFFGSGTQLSVL.

This clonotype has a handful of counts. V is TRBV20-1 and J is TRBJ1-4; 8 nucleotides line up with TRBD1. After removal of 3 bases from V and 5 bases from J, the junction contained 5 bases not matched to a gene. The CDR3 extends over 14 amino acids. Germline V gives CDR1 DFQATT, CDR2 SNEGSKA (reference sequence). The CDR3 is CSARPGQVNEKLFF. Written as DNA, the CDR3 is TGCAGTGCTAGGCCGGGACAGGTGAATGAAAAACTGTTTTTT.

The chain recombines TRBV12-3 or TRBV12-4 with TRBJ2-7, with a weak D call TRBD1 (5 bases). This CDR3 is built from 13 residues. The V gene lost 3 bases and the J gene lost 4 bases, with 10 bases spanning the gap. The CDR3 reads CASSLGRYYEQYF. The CDR3 DNA reads as TGTGCCAGCAGTTTGGGGCGATATTACGAGCAGTACTTC.